This TCR beta chain is drawn from a study of blood T cell repertoires in COVID-19. Study overall: From the United States, Italy and Spain came samples of acute and convalescent COVID-19. From T cells, B-cell-depleted T cells, or PBMCs came the material, which was cDNA or gDNA.

V gave up 8 bases and J gave up 5 bases, with 12 bases separating them. CDR1 MDHEN and CDR2 SYDVKM come from the germline V gene. The CDR3 is made up of 13 amino acids. As processed by the authors: Using reference gene primer amplification, nucleated cell counts were estimated. TCRdb's copy holds only in-frame clones and misses some; the assay was immunoSEQ multiplex PCR. V, J and clone size reflect that table, while D and trimming were determined from the DNA. The table shows 100,000 to 150,000 clones, with approximately 82% occurring only once. V is TRBV28 and J is TRBJ2-2, with unresolved D. The receptor was isolated from a man in his 60s with acute or convalescent COVID-19. The sample taken for sequencing was peripheral blood. The CDR3 DNA follows: TGTGCCAGCTTTATGCGAACGACCGGGGAGCTGTTTTTT. Protein: CASFMRTTGELFF.